Listed here are 23 T cell receptor beta chains from one sample, sequenced in a study of early T cells in non-severe SARS-CoV-2 infection (dated by TCRdb to about 2021). Library method: 5' RACE. Sequencing was performed on a NextSeq 500. TCRdb cleaned the public reads at Q25 with fastp, built clones with MiXCR and kept in-frame beta chains. Each CDR3 protein appears once, grouped with its most common genes and DNA. The sample includes around 61,000 distinct CDR3 sequences, with approximately 11% observed a single time. About 1.5% of the sample is in the top ten clones. Sequencing was carried out using whole blood. The origin of the receptors is an adult who was a healthcare worker with PCR-confirmed SARS-CoV-2 infection or an uninfected control (not recorded which).

CDR3 residues: CATSSGLAGGLNEQFF. CDR3 nucleotides: TGTGCCACCTCATCGGGACTAGCGGGGGGCCTCAATGAGCAGTTCTTC. This chain joins TRBV6-5 and TRBJ2-1, with 15 bases identical to TRBD2. This CDR3 has 16 residues. The germline V gene encodes CDR1 MNHEY and CDR2 SVGAGI. V lost 10 bases, J lost 6 bases, and 10 bases stayed unmatched.

This clonotype was recorded at least ten times. V is TRBV4-3 and J is TRBJ2-3, with 11 bases aligning to TRBD2. The V segment lost 3 bases and the J segment 0 bases; nucleotides outside the gene matches: 23. The CDR3 is 23 residues long. CDR1 is LGHNA, CDR2 YSLEER, per germline. This CDR3 is CASSHPFIVVAGGRCMSTDTQYF. For the CDR3, the DNA is TGCGCCAGCAGCCACCCTTTTATTGTGGTAGCGGGGGGGCGTTGTATGAGCACAGATACGCAGTATTTT.

The chain recombines TRBV5-6 with TRBJ2-1; TRBD1 agrees at 8 bases. Trimming cost V 6 bases and J 4 bases; bases outside gene matches: 12. The CDR3 contains 16 residues. CDR1 and CDR2 (germline): SGHDT, YYEEEE. CDR3 loop: CASNNEVGQAYNEQFF. CDR3 bases: TGTGCCAGCAACAACGAAGTGGGACAGGCTTACAATGAGCAGTTCTTC. The full variable domain, rest sourced from reference TRBV5-6 and TRBJ2-1, is DAGVTQSPTHLIKTRGQQVTLRCSPKSGHDTVSWYQQALGQGPQFIFQYYEEEERQRGNFPDRFSGHQFPNYSSELNVNALLLGDSALYLCASNNEVGQAYNEQFFGPGTRLTVL.

This clonotype was observed a few times. The chain recombines TRBV18 with TRBJ1-5, with a tentative D call TRBD1 (5 bases). The CDR3 contains 15 residues. The V gene's germline CDR1 is KGHSH and CDR2 LQKENI. V was clipped by 3 bases and J by 7 bases, with 16 bases between them. The CDR3 region is CASSPRRVEGQPQHF. For the CDR3, the DNA is TGTGCCAGCTCACCGAGGAGAGTGGAGGGGCAGCCCCAGCATTTT. The entire variable domain, with the rest obtained from reference TRBV18 and TRBJ1-5, is as follows: NAGVMQNPRHLVRRRGQEARLRCSPMKGHSHVYWYRQLPEEGLKFMVYLQKENIIDESGMPKERFSAEFPKEGPSILRIQQVVRGDSAAYFCASSPRRVEGQPQHFGDGTRLSIL.

In this sample, this clonotype turned up a few times. This chain links TRBV6-2 or TRBV6-3 with TRBJ2-4; TRBD1 might be the D (6 bases). CDR1 and CDR2 from the germline V gene are MNHEY and SVGEGT. This CDR3 region has 15 residues. The V end lost 6 bases, the J end lost 9 bases, and 21 bases lay between the germline ends. The CDR3 here is CASRVIDGGRVIQYF. CDR3 in DNA: TGTGCCAGCAGGGTTATCGATGGGGGCCGAGTCATTCAGTACTTC.

At least ten counts were recorded for this clonotype. The chain has TRBV5-1 and TRBJ2-5; D remains unclear. Germline values: CDR1 SGHRS, CDR2 YFSETQ. Trimming took off 0 bases at V and 4 bases at J, with 10 bases between the two ends. This CDR3 has 14 residues. CDR3 loop: CASSLAAATETQYF. The CDR3 coding sequence is TGCGCCAGCAGCTTGGCCGCGGCCACAGAGACCCAGTACTTC.

A note on this clonotype: This may come from a read error, since a much larger clone is one base off. This CDR3 fails to terminate in the conserved phenylalanine or tryptophan, so it likely reflects a read error. This chain connects TRBV14 to TRBJ2-4; 8 bases are shared with TRBD1. From germline, CDR1 is SGHDN and CDR2 FVKESK. The CDR3 covers 15 residues. V trimming: 4 bases; J trimming: 3 bases; junction bases outside the gene matches: 5. The CDR3 bases are TGTGCCAGCAGCCGAACACAGGGGGTCAAAAACATTCAGTACATC. This gives the protein CASSRTQGVKNIQYI.

This clonotype has at least ten counts. This rearrangement joins TRBV12-5 to TRBJ2-4; 11 positions match TRBD1. CDR1 and CDR2 (germline): LGHNT, FRNRAP. Unmatched junction bases numbered 5, after V lost 7 bases and J lost 6 bases. The CDR3 totals 14 residues. The CDR3 DNA is TGTGCTAGTGCCGGACAGGGGGCCGGAAACATTCAGTACTTC. Encoded protein: CASAGQGAGNIQYF.

This clonotype appeared many times. The V gene is TRBV12-3 or TRBV12-4, the J gene TRBJ1-6, with D perhaps matching TRBD1 (6 bases). With 5 bases removed from V and 7 bases from J, the gap between germline ends came to 15 bases. The CDR3 runs 15 residues. CDR3: CASSLRGSSNSPLHF. In DNA form, the CDR3 reads TGTGCCAGCAGTCTTAGGGGGAGCTCGAATTCACCCCTCCACTTT.

This clonotype showed up just a few times. CDR3 in amino acids: CASSFGQLKQYF. In DNA form, the CDR3 reads TGTGCCAGCAGTTTTGGGCAGTTAAAGCAGTACTTC. The genes are TRBV6-2 or TRBV6-3 and TRBJ2-7; D ambiguous. This CDR3 has 12 residues. The V end lost 4 bases, the J end lost 8 bases, and 12 bases lay between the germline ends. Germline assignment: CDR1 MNHEY and CDR2 SVGEGT.

The J gene is TRBJ1-5, the V gene TRBV28; D is perhaps TRBD1 (6 bases). Trimming shortened V by 6 bases and J by 9 bases, and 12 bases separated the two germline ends. Per germline, CDR1 MDHEN and CDR2 SYDVKM. CDR3 length equals 12 residues. Written as DNA, the CDR3 is TGTGCCAGCAGACCACAGGGATGGCCCCAGCATTTT. Encoded protein: CASRPQGWPQHF.

The rearrangement uses TRBV6-6 and TRBJ2-7, with TRBD2 as a possible D gene (6 bases). CDR1 is MNHNY and CDR2 is SVGAGI in the germline V gene (reference sequence). This CDR3 is 12 amino acids long. Trimming removed 8 bases at V and 1 base at J, with 9 bases between. CDR3 in DNA: TGTGCCAGCGGGGGGACTTCCTACGAGCAGTACTTC. Translation gives CASGGTSYEQYF.

This clonotype was observed at least ten times. The CDR3 DNA is TGTGCCAGCAGTTGGGACACCCCAGAGGGGGAGCAGTACTTC. It yields the protein CASSWDTPEGEQYF. The chain carries TRBV6-5 and TRBJ2-7; TRBD1 might be the D (6 bases). The germline V and J ends were trimmed by 4 bases and 7 bases, with 17 bases remaining between them. This CDR3 has 14 residues. Germline CDR1 is MNHEY and CDR2 is SVGAGI.

V usage is TRBV6-2 or TRBV6-3 and J usage is TRBJ2-1, with TRBD1 matching 7 bases. The CDR3 is made up of 16 amino acids. The germline gives CDR1 MNHEY, CDR2 SVGEGT. The V gene end was trimmed by 2 bases and the J gene end by 6 bases; junction bases not matched to a gene: 10. The CDR3 sequence is CASSYPGQSGLNEQFF. The CDR3 region has the DNA TGTGCCAGCAGTTACCCGGGACAGTCGGGGCTCAATGAGCAGTTCTTC.

This chain uses TRBV12-3 or TRBV12-4 with TRBJ2-1; D may be TRBD2 (6 bases). V lost 2 bases and J 8 bases, leaving 10 bases between the germline ends. This CDR3 comprises 13 residues. The CDR3 reads CASSLRLAYEQFF. The CDR3 DNA reads as TGTGCCAGCAGTTTACGGCTAGCGTATGAGCAGTTCTTC.

This clonotype was detected a few times. The chain carries TRBV6-2 or TRBV6-3 and TRBJ2-2; D unclear. Trimming pared 8 bases from V and 5 bases from J, leaving 21 bases between. The germline CDR1 and CDR2 sequences are MNHEY and SVGEGT. The CDR3 sequence is 16 residues long. The CDR3 region is CASEFASDGQTGELFF. CDR3 DNA sequence: TGTGCCAGCGAGTTCGCATCAGACGGGCAGACCGGGGAGCTGTTTTTT.

Ten or more counts support this clonotype. The rearrangement uses TRBV2 and TRBJ2-5, with no clear D. Germline CDR1 is SNHLY and CDR2 is FYNNEI. V lost 2 bases to trimming and J lost 8 bases, with 12 bases between them. CDR3 length: 13 amino acids. CDR3 in DNA: TGTGCCAGCAGTGAATCAAGGACCAGTACCCAGTACTTC. Translated: CASSESRTSTQYF.

This clonotype was counted a few times. The CDR3 DNA follows: TGTGCCAGCACTGAGCGGGACAGGTCAAGCGAGCAGTACTTC. It specifies CASTERDRSSEQYF. The chain is built from TRBV18 and TRBJ2-7; D possibly corresponds to TRBD1 (8 bases). This CDR3 has 14 amino acids. Trimming cost V 8 bases and J 6 bases, with 20 bases left between them. Germline V CDR1 and CDR2: KGHSH, LQKENI.

In its sample, this clonotype was seen many times. V and J are TRBV29-1 and TRBJ2-3, with D possibly matching TRBD2 (6 bases). Trimming cost V 3 bases and J 2 bases, with 15 bases left between them. Germline CDR1 is SQVTM and CDR2 is ANQGSEA. This CDR3 spans 15 amino acids. CDR3 sequence: CSVEGLGGSTDTQYF. CDR3 DNA sequence: TGCAGCGTTGAGGGGCTTGGAGGGTCCACAGATACGCAGTATTTT.

This clonotype appeared a few times. V gene TRBV7-8 combines with J gene TRBJ2-7; D is perhaps TRBD1 (5 bases). Germline V lookup: CDR1 SGHVS, CDR2 FQNEAQ. This CDR3 region has 14 residues. V gave up 3 bases and J gave up 0 bases, with 9 bases separating them. The CDR3 nucleotides are TGTGCCAGCAGCTTCGTGGGGCCCTCCTACGAGCAGTACTTC. Its translation is CASSFVGPSYEQYF.

Many counts were recorded for this clonotype. The V and J genes are TRBV6-1 and TRBJ2-7; the D is unclear. CDR1 and CDR2 from the germline V gene are MNHNS and SASEGT. Deletions cut 8 bases from V and 0 bases from J, with 8 bases between. The CDR3 is 12 amino acids. The CDR3 spells CASGKLSYEQYF. DNA of the CDR3: TGTGCCAGCGGGAAACTCTCCTACGAGCAGTACTTC.

As concerns this clonotype: A much bigger clone sits one base away, suggesting this may be a read error. The rearrangement uses TRBV25-1 and TRBJ2-7, with D tentatively TRBD1 (5 bases). The CDR3 sequence is 13 residues long. CDR1 is MGHDK, CDR2 SYGVNS, per germline. The DNA for the CDR3 is TGTGCCGGCAGCGAGGACACCGCCTACGAGCAGTACTTC. Protein sequence: CAGSEDTAYEQYF.

This clonotype was recorded many times. J is TRBJ2-3 and V is TRBV7-9; a possible D gene is TRBD1 (5 bases). Trimming stripped 6 bases from V and 6 bases from J, with 16 bases between. This CDR3 has 14 residues. Germline values: CDR1 SEHNR, CDR2 FQNEAQ (reference sequence). As DNA, the CDR3 is TGTGCCAGCAGACAACAGGTCACAGTGGATACGCAGTATTTT. It codes for CASRQQVTVDTQYF.